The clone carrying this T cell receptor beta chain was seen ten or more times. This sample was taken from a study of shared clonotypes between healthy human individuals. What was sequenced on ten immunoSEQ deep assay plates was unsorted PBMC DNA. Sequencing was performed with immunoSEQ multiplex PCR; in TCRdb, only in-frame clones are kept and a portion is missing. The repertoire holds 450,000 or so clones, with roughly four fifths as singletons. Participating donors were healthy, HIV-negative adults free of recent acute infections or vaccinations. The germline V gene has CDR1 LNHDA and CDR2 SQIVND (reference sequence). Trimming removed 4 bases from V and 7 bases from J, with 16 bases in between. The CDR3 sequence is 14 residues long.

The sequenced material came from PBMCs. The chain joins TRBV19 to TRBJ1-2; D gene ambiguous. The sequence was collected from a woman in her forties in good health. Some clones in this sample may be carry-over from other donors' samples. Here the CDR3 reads CASSTAQRERGYTF. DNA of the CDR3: TGTGCCAGTAGTACTGCGCAACGGGAGCGTGGCTACACCTTC.